This T cell receptor beta chain was recovered during a study of blood T cell repertoires in COVID-19. Study-wide context: There were acute and convalescent COVID-19 samples, and they came from the United States, Italy and Spain.

The CDR3 spans 16 residues. The V and J ends lost 10 bases and 2 bases respectively, with 21 bases between them. Germline CDR1 and CDR2: ENHRY and SYGVKD. TCRdb keeps only in-frame clones here, not all; method: immunoSEQ multiplex PCR. The sample consists of over 250,000 clones, around 87% of them appearing once. The source material was PBMCs or T cells enriched from blood (not recorded which). The TCR sequence derives from a woman aged 25 to 39 who had recovered from COVID-19. The chain recombines TRBV10-3 with TRBJ2-1; no clear D. The CDR3 spells CATTLKEAGTYNEQFF. CDR3 bases: TGTGCCACCACTTTAAAAGAGGCTGGCACCTACAATGAGCAGTTCTTC.